This entry lists 22 T cell receptor beta chains sequenced from one sample in a study of blood T cell repertoires in COVID-19. Clones were sequenced by immunoSEQ multiplex PCR, and TCRdb holds only the in-frame ones, with some missing. The sample has more than 150,000 clones; 88% are singletons. Sequencing used peripheral blood. These receptor sequences come from a woman between 65 and 79 years old with acute or convalescent COVID-19.

The chain has TRBV15 and TRBJ1-4; 8 bases align to TRBD1. The CDR3 length is 15 residues. CDR1 LNHNV and CDR2 YYDKDF come from the germline V gene (reference sequence). Unmatched junction bases numbered 5, after V lost 0 bases and J lost 8 bases. The CDR3: CATSRDNRGEEKLFF. Here the CDR3 DNA reads TGTGCCACCAGCAGAGATAACAGGGGGGAGGAAAAACTGTTTTTT. The entire variable domain, with the rest obtained from reference TRBV15 and TRBJ1-4, is as follows: DAMVIQNPRYQVTQFGKPVTLSCSQTLNHNVMYWYQQKSSQAPKLLFHYYDKDFNNEADTPDNFQSRRPNTSFCFLDIRSPGLGDTAMYLCATSRDNRGEEKLFFGSGTQLSVL.

The chain links TRBV19 to TRBJ2-6; TRBD1 aligns across 7 bases. Germline loops: CDR1 LNHDA, CDR2 SQIVND (reference sequence). V was clipped by 10 bases and J by 2 bases; unmatched bases: 17. The CDR3 has 18 residues. CDR3 sequence: CATQIVGGTVTGANVLTF. The CDR3 DNA is TGTGCCACCCAGATCGTAGGGGGCACAGTAACTGGGGCCAACGTCCTGACTTTC.

This chain connects TRBV5-1 to TRBJ2-2; TRBD1 might be the D (6 bases). This CDR3 has 14 amino acids. Trimming pared 0 bases from V and 6 bases from J, leaving 9 bases between. The V gene's germline CDR1 is SGHRS and CDR2 YFSETQ. This CDR3 is CASSLDTGPGELFF. CDR3 nucleotide sequence: TGCGCCAGCAGCTTGGATACAGGGCCCGGGGAGCTGTTTTTT.

The CDR3 reads CASSSLLADRGALHEQYF. CDR3 nucleotide sequence: TGTGCCAGCAGTTCGTTGCTAGCTGACAGGGGCGCCCTCCACGAGCAGTACTTC. The chain is built from TRBV6-2 or TRBV6-3 and TRBJ2-7, with 8 bases fitting TRBD1. The CDR3 is made up of 18 amino acids. Germline CDR1 and CDR2: MNHEY and SVGEGT. V dropped 4 bases and J dropped 5; count of bases not matched to a gene: 19.

The chain combines TRBV7-2 with TRBJ1-6, with D possibly matching TRBD1 (5 bases). The ends were cut back, 3 bases at V and 1 base at J, with 10 bases in the middle. Germline V gene sequence: CDR1 SGHTA, CDR2 FQGNSA. This CDR3 spans 16 amino acids. In nucleotides, the CDR3 is TGTGCCAGCAGCTTGGGGGGTCCTTCCTATAATTCACCCCTCCACTTT. Translated, it gives CASSLGGPSYNSPLHF. Full variable domain (remainder filled in from reference TRBV7-2 and TRBJ1-6): GAGVSQSPSNKVTEKGKDVELRCDPISGHTALYWYRQSLGQGLEFLIYFQGNSAPDKSGLPSDRFSAERTGGSVSTLTIQRTQQEDSAVYLCASSLGGPSYNSPLHFGNGTRLTVT.

The V and J genes are TRBV29-1 and TRBJ2-3; D possibly corresponds to TRBD2 (6 bases). The CDR3 runs 14 residues. Trimming pared 5 bases from V and 1 base from J, leaving 13 bases between. Per the germline V gene, CDR1 is SQVTM and CDR2 is ANQGSEA. The CDR3 coding sequence is TGCAGCGTTTCGCGGGGTAGGGGCACAGATACGCAGTATTTT. Amino acid sequence: CSVSRGRGTDTQYF.

The rearrangement joins TRBV28 to TRBJ1-4; D is ambiguous. V lost 6 bases, J lost 8 bases, and 7 bases lay in between. Germline V gene sequence: CDR1 MDHEN, CDR2 SYDVKM. The CDR3 is made up of 11 amino acids. The CDR3, as DNA: TGTGCCAGCAGCTATGTAGAAAAACTGTTTTTT. The encoded protein is CASSYVEKLFF.

V usage is TRBV4-1 and J usage is TRBJ2-7; D not certain. Germline V gene lookup returns CDR1 MGHRA and CDR2 YSYEKL. The V end lost 1 base, the J end lost 3 bases, and 10 bases lay between the germline ends. The CDR3 has 14 residues. CDR3 nucleotides: TGCGCCAGCAGCCAAGCTCCGGTTAACTACGAGCAGTACTTC. Translating it yields CASSQAPVNYEQYF.

The V gene is TRBV6-2 or TRBV6-3, the J gene TRBJ2-3; 8 bases agree with TRBD1. The germline V gene encodes CDR1 MNHEY and CDR2 SVGEGT. With V trimmed by 7 bases and J by 3 bases, 9 bases remained unmatched. This CDR3 has 15 amino acids. The CDR3 loop is CASTDSQGVTDTQYF. DNA of the CDR3: TGTGCCAGCACTGACTCACAGGGGGTGACAGATACGCAGTATTTT.

The V gene is TRBV2, the J gene TRBJ1-3; D possibly corresponds to TRBD1 (6 bases). The CDR3 consists of 16 residues. Germline CDR1 is SNHLY and CDR2 is FYNNEI. V gave up 5 bases and J gave up 4 bases, with 18 bases separating them. This chain's CDR3 is CASSYGTGSPGNTIYF. The CDR3 nucleotides are TGTGCCAGCAGTTACGGTACAGGGTCGCCCGGAAACACCATATATTTT.

This clone has at least ten counts. The rearrangement links TRBV6-5 to TRBJ1-2; 10 nucleotides align to TRBD1. The CDR3 runs 16 residues. J gave up 4 bases and V 2 bases, and 7 bases lay outside the gene matches. CDR1 is MNHEY and CDR2 is SVGAGI in the germline V gene. CDR3 coding DNA: TGTGCCAGCAGTTACGTCCGGACAGGGGGGAGCTATGGCTACACCTTC. Translated: CASSYVRTGGSYGYTF.

J is TRBJ1-5 and V is TRBV28, with 7 bases aligning to TRBD1. Germline lookup yields CDR1 MDHEN and CDR2 SYDVKM. The length of the CDR3 is 16 residues. Trimming at V came to 5 bases and at J to 6 bases, leaving 13 bases not matched to a gene. Here the CDR3 reads CASSPQRGRLTQPQHF. The CDR3 nucleotides read TGTGCCAGCAGTCCCCAAAGGGGGCGACTCACTCAGCCCCAGCATTTT.

This sequence joins TRBV15 and TRBJ1-4; D unresolved. V shed 0 bases and J shed 5 bases, with 7 bases lying between them. CDR1 and CDR2 (germline): LNHNV, YYDKDF (reference sequence). The CDR3 has 14 amino acids. DNA of the CDR3: TGTGCCACCAGCAGAGAGGTCAGAAATGAAAAACTGTTTTTT. Encoded protein: CATSREVRNEKLFF.

The V and J genes are TRBV19 and TRBJ2-3, with 11 bases aligning to TRBD2. The junction had 8 bases not matched to a gene; V was cut back by 5 bases and J by 7 bases. Germline values: CDR1 LNHDA, CDR2 SQIVND (reference sequence). This CDR3 contains 15 residues. The CDR3 DNA reads TGTGCCAGTAGTCTCTTAGCGGGGGGGCCTTATACGCAGTATTTT. Protein: CASSLLAGGPYTQYF.

The CDR3 DNA sequence: TGTGCCAGCAGCTTCAGTCGCGGGGCAACTAATGAAAAACTGTTTTTT. It specifies CASSFSRGATNEKLFF. The gene calls are TRBV7-8 and TRBJ1-4; D is undetermined. The ends were cut back, 3 bases at V and 0 bases at J, with 11 bases in the middle. Germline assignment: CDR1 SGHVS and CDR2 FQNEAQ. The CDR3 runs 16 residues.

The V and J genes are TRBV5-1 and TRBJ2-5; D perhaps matches TRBD1 (5 bases). Germline V gene sequence: CDR1 SGHRS, CDR2 YFSETQ. CDR3 length: 12 residues. V was trimmed by 2 bases and J by 4 bases, leaving 6 bases between them. CDR3 in amino acids: CASSFTGETQYF. CDR3 sequence (DNA): TGCGCCAGCAGCTTCACAGGAGAGACCCAGTACTTC.

The rearrangement links TRBV14 to TRBJ2-3; no definite D call. This CDR3 spans 14 amino acids. V dropped 0 bases and J dropped 5 bases, with 9 bases sitting between them. Germline V gene sequence: CDR1 SGHDN, CDR2 FVKESK. The CDR3 sequence is CASSQEFYGDTQYF. CDR3 nucleotide sequence: TGTGCCAGCAGCCAAGAGTTCTACGGAGATACGCAGTATTTT.

The V and J genes are TRBV5-5 and TRBJ1-1; 7 bases map to TRBD1. This CDR3 comprises 15 residues. The germline CDR1 and CDR2 sequences are SGHKS and YYEKEE (reference sequence). The V and J ends lost 4 bases and 6 bases, in that order; junction bases with no gene match: 12. The CDR3: CASSRLGQDRAEAFF. CDR3 sequence (DNA): TGTGCCAGCAGCCGTCTAGGACAGGATCGGGCTGAAGCTTTCTTT.

The J gene is TRBJ2-7, the V gene TRBV7-8; TRBD1 matches at 7 bases. The trim removed 5 bases at V and 7 bases at J, leaving 5 bases unmatched. Germline CDR1 SGHVS, CDR2 FQNEAQ. The CDR3 loop spans 12 amino acids. As DNA, the CDR3 is TGTGCCAGCAGCCCGACAGGGATTGAGCAGTACTTC. It translates to CASSPTGIEQYF.

In its sample, this clone was seen a few times. The V call is TRBV18, the J call TRBJ2-7, with a possible D match to TRBD2 (6 bases). Germline V gene sequence: CDR1 KGHSH, CDR2 LQKENI. The V end lost 7 bases, the J end lost 7 bases, and 20 bases lay between the germline ends. This CDR3 has 14 amino acids. The CDR3 reads CASLTGTGVGEQYF. The CDR3 nucleotides are TGTGCCAGCTTAACCGGGACGGGGGTCGGGGAGCAGTACTTC.

V usage is TRBV5-8 and J usage is TRBJ1-6, with a possible D match to TRBD1 (5 bases). This CDR3 spans 16 amino acids. Germline V gene data show CDR1 as SGHTS and CDR2 as YDEGEE. Between the trimmed V and J ends, which lost 6 bases and 5 bases, there was a span of 18 bases. The CDR3 nucleotides read TGTGCCAGCACCCTGGGCCTCTGGGGCGATAATTCACCCCTCCACTTT. Translating it yields CASTLGLWGDNSPLHF.

The V and J genes are TRBV28 and TRBJ1-5, with D hard to call. Deletions cut 6 bases from V and 0 bases from J, with 12 bases between. The length of the CDR3 is 15 residues. Germline V gene data show CDR1 as MDHEN and CDR2 as SYDVKM. DNA of the CDR3: TGTGCCAGCAGCTCCAGATATTTTAGCAATCAGCCCCAGCATTTT. Translated, it gives CASSSRYFSNQPQHF.